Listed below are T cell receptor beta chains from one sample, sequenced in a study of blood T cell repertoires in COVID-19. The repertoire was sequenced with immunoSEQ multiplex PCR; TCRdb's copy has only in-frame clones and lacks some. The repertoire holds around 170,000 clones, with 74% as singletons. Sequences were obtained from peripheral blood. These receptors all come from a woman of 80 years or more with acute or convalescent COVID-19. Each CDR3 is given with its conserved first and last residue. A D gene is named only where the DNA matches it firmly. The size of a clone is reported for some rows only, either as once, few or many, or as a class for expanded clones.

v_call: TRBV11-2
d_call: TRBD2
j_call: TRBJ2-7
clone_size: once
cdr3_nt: TGTGCCAGCAGCCGAACTAGCGGGAGTTCGGTCGAGCAGTACTTC
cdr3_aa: CASSRTSGSSVEQYF

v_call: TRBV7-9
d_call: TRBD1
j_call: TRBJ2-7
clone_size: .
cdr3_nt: TGTGCCAGCAGCTTCATCAGGGGGCCTCTAGTGAGTGAGCAGTACTTC
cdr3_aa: CASSFIRGPLVSEQYF

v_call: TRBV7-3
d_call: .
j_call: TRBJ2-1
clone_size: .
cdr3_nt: TGTGCCAGCAGCTTGCAAGCTAGCGCAAGCTCCTACAATGAGCAGTTCTTC
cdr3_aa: CASSLQASASSYNEQFF

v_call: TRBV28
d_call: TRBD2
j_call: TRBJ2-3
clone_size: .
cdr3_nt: TGTGCCAGCAGTTTTCTGGTAGCGGGAGGGGATACGCAGTATTTT
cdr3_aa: CASSFLVAGGDTQYF

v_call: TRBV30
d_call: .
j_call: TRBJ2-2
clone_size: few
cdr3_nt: TGTGCCTGGAGTGTTTCCGGGGGTACCGGGGAGCTGTTTTTT
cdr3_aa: CAWSVSGGTGELFF

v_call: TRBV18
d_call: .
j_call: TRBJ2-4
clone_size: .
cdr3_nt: TGTGCCAGCTCACCGGTTCTCCAGGGACTAAACATTCAGTACTTC
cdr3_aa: CASSPVLQGLNIQYF

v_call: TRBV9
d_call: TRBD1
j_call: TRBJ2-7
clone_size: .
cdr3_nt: TGTGCCAGCAGCAGACAGGGAGAAGGCTACGAGCAGTACTTC
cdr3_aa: CASSRQGEGYEQYF

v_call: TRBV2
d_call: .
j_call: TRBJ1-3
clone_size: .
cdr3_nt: TGTGCCAGCAGCGCAGTTACCGCTGGAAACACCATATATTTT
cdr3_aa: CASSAVTAGNTIYF

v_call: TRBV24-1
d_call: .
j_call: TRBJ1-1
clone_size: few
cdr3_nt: TGTGCCACCAGTGAGGCAGGGTTCGAAGCTTTCTTT
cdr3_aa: CATSEAGFEAFF

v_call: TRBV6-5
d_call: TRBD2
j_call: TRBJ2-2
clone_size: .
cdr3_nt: TGTGCCAGCGAGGCGGGAGAAGCCACCGGGGAGCTGTTTTTT
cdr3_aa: CASEAGEATGELFF

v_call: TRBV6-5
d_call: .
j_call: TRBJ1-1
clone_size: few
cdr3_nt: TGTGCCAGCAGTTACTCGCCCCACACCAGCACTGAAGCTTTCTTT
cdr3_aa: CASSYSPHTSTEAFF

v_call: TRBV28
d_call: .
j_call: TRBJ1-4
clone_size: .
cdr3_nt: TGTGCCAGCAGTGGGGGGGAAAAACTGTTTTTT
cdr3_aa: CASSGGEKLFF

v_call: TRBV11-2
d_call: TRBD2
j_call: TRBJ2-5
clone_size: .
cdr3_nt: TGTGCCAGCAGCTTAGGCGGCCTAGCGGGTGGAGAGACCCAGTACTTC
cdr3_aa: CASSLGGLAGGETQYF

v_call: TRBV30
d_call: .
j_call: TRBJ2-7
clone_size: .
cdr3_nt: TGTGCCTGGAGTGAGGGGTCGTACGAGCAGTACTTC
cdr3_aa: CAWSEGSYEQYF

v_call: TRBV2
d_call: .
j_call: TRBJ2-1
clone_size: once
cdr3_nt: TGTGCCAGCAGTGTTCAAGCAGGAGGTGAGAATGAGCAGTTCTTC
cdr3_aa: CASSVQAGGENEQFF

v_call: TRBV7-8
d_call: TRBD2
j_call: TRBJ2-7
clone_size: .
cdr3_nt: TGTGCCAGCAGCTTTGAAACTAGCGGGTCCTACGAGCAGTACTTC
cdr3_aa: CASSFETSGSYEQYF

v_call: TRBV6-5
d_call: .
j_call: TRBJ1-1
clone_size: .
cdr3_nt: TGTGCCAGCAGTCTAGAGACGGGGGGAATTGGTGAAGCTTTCTTT
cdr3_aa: CASSLETGGIGEAFF

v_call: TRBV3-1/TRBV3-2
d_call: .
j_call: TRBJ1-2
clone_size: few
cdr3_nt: TGTGCCAGCAGCGAAGGGTCAGGTGACTATGGCTACACCTTC
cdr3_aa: CASSEGSGDYGYTF

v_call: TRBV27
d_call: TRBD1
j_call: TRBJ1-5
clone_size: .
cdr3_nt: TGTGCCAGCAGTCTTAGCCGGGACAGCCATCAGCCCCAGCATTTT
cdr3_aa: CASSLSRDSHQPQHF

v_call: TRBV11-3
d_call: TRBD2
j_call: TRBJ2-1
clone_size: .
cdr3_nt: TGTGCCAGCAGTAAACGGACTAGCGGCAACCAGCAGTTCTTC
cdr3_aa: CASSKRTSGNQQFF

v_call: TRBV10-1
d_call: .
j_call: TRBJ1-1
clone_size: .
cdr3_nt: TGCGCCAGCAGTGCGTCCTGGGCCCTTGAAGCTTTCTTT
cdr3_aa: CASSASWALEAFF

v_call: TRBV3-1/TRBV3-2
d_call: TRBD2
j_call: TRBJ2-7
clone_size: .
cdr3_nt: TGTGCCAGCAGCCCATCTAGCGGGAGGTACCCCTACGAGCAGTACTTC
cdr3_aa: CASSPSSGRYPYEQYF

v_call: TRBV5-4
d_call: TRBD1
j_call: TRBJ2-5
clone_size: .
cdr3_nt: TGTGCCAGCAGCTTACAGGACAGGCCTGAGACCCAGTACTTC
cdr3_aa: CASSLQDRPETQYF

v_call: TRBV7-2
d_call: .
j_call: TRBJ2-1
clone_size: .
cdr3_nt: TGTGCCAGCAGCTTAGGTACATCTGGGAGCGATGAGCAGTTCTTC
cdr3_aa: CASSLGTSGSDEQFF

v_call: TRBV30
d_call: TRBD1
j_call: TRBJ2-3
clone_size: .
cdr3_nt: TGTGCCTGGACGACAGGGGCCCTGGATACGCAGTATTTT
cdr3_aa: CAWTTGALDTQYF

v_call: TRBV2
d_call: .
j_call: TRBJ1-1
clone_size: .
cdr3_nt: TGTGCCAGCAGGGGGGGTCGTGAAGCTTTCTTT
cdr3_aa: CASRGGREAFF

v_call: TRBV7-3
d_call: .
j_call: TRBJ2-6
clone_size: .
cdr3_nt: TGTGCCAGCAGCCCTACCACTGGGGCCAACGTCCTGACTTTC
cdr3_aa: CASSPTTGANVLTF

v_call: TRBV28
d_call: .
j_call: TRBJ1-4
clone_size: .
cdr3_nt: TGTGCCAGCAGCAAAGGCGACAGCAGTCCCGAAAAACTGTTTTTT
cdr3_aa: CASSKGDSSPEKLFF

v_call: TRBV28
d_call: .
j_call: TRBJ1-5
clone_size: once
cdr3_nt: TGTGCCAGCAGTTTATTGTACTGGAGGGATCAGCCCCAGCATTTT
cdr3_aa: CASSLLYWRDQPQHF

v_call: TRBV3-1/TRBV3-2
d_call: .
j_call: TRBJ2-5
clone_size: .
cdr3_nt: TGTGCCAGCAGCCAAGGGCTATTTGGCGGGATAACCCAAGAGACCCAGTACTTC
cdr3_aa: CASSQGLFGGITQETQYF

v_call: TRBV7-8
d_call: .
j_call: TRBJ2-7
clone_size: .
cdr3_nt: TGTGCCAGCAGCTTAGCGGGAGTGATGTCCTACGAGCAGTACTTC
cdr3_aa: CASSLAGVMSYEQYF

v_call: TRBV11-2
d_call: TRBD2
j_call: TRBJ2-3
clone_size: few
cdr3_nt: TGTGCCAGCAGCTTTCGACTAGCGGGAGGGGTCACAGATACGCAGTATTTT
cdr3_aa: CASSFRLAGGVTDTQYF

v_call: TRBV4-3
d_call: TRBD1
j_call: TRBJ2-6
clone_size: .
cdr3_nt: TGCGCCAGCAGCCCCGGGACAGGGTTCTCTGGGGCCAACGTCCTGACTTTC
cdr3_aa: CASSPGTGFSGANVLTF

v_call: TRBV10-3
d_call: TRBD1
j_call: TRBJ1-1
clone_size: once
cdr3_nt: TGTGCCATCAGAAAGACAGGGGGAACTGGGGAAGCTTTCTTT
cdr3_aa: CAIRKTGGTGEAFF

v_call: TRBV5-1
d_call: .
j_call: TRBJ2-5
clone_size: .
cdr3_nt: TGCGCCAGCAGCTTGGTCCCAGGGCGGGGAGAGACCCAGTACTTC
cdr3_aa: CASSLVPGRGETQYF

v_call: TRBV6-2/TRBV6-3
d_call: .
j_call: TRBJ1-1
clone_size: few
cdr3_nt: TGTGCCAGCAGTTACGAACAGGACACTGAAGCTTTCTTT
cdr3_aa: CASSYEQDTEAFF